This T cell receptor (beta chain) was captured by sequencing in a study of blood T cell repertoires in COVID-19 (dated by TCRdb to about 2020). With regard to the full study: The collaborator samples originated in the United States, Italy and Spain and spanned the acute and convalescent phases of COVID-19. A freely available public database, intended as a resource for researchers studying the immune response to SARS-CoV-2, is where the repertoires were released. Subjects who had been exposed to COVID-19, were actively infected with it, or had recovered from it provided the deeply sampled blood TCRbeta repertoires that made up the dataset. Samples came from the ongoing ImmuneRACE study (first 160 participants) plus 1,254 subjects from 6 global collaborators. The prospective study material was composed of cDNA or gDNA derived from T cells, B-cell-depleted T cells, or PBMCs. The sample metadata nearly always contained a de-identified subject ID, COVID-19 status, age in years and sex. Where available, HLA class I and class II types were obtained from metadata supplied by the sample provider rather than from assay-based typing. Here is what the overall study found, with its caveats: The amount of clinical and demographic metadata varied by source and participant and was provided uncurated.

The CDR3 measures 15 amino acids from cysteine to phenylalanine. This entry keeps only the CDR3 DNA: 45 bases, framed from base 1. CDR1 and CDR2, looked up from the germline V gene, are MGHRA and YSYEKL. V loses 2 bases, J loses 3 bases, and the germline ends lie 10 bases apart. Turning to this clone: The antigen this receptor binds is unknown. Base qualities are not provided; no much larger clone lies one nucleotide away.

The immunoSEQ Assay, a bias-controlled multiplex PCR, was used to amplify TCRbeta CDR3 regions from genomic DNA. The authors processed their data as follows. The number of nucleated cells in each sample was estimated by amplification of reference gene primers within the assay. To quantify the absolute abundance of each unique TCRbeta CDR3 rearrangement, sequence reads were collapsed and filtered. For each sample, productive Simpson clonality was calculated as the square root of Simpson's diversity index over productive rearrangements. What TCRdb holds here is the immuneACCESS table cut down to in-frame rearrangements. Part of the clones is not present; checked against another copy, under half of the missing clones reflect an unresolved V gene, and the others are unexplained. V and J calls and clone size are those listed in that table; D and trimming were worked out from the DNA. A total of under 250,000 clones appear in this sample, 75% to 85% of them only once. The ten biggest clones cover 4.5% to 5.5% of the sample.

One collaborating source in Seattle enrolled patients while the patients were actively infected and followed the patients over time throughout the course of disease. Collaborating institutions collected whole blood in K2EDTA tubes following their own protocols. For TCRbeta analysis, collaborators shipped samples as frozen whole blood, isolated PBMCs, or DNA extracted from either of those sample types. Sequences were obtained from peripheral blood. The sequence came from a man aged 50 to 59 with COVID-19, enrolled during active disease. The V and J segments used are TRBV4-1 and TRBJ2-2; 6 matching bases give a weak D call of TRBD1. The CDR3 here reads CASSQTGSYTGELFF. The base sequence is TGCGCCAGCAGCCAAACAGGGAGTTACACCGGGGAGCTGTTTTTT.